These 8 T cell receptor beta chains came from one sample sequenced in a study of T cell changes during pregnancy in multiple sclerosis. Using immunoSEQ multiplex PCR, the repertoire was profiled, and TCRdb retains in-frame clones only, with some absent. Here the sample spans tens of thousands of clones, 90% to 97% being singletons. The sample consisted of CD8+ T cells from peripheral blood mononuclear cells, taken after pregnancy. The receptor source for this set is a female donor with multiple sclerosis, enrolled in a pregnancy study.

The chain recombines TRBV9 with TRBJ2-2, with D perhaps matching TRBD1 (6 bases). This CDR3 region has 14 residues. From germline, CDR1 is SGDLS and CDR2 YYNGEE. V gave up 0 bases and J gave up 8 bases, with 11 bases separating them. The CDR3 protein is CASSVGGPAGELFF. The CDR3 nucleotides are TGTGCCAGCAGCGTAGGGGGGCCCGCGGGGGAGCTGTTTTTT.

The CDR3 sequence: CASSGASSQGYEQYF. In DNA form, the CDR3 reads TGTGCCAGCAGTGGCGCATCCTCTCAGGGCTACGAGCAGTACTTC. The chain uses TRBV27 and TRBJ2-7, with D perhaps matching TRBD1 (5 bases). Trimming removed 5 bases at V and 3 bases at J, with 17 bases between. This CDR3 has 15 amino acids. Germline lookup yields CDR1 MNHEY and CDR2 SMNVEV (reference sequence).

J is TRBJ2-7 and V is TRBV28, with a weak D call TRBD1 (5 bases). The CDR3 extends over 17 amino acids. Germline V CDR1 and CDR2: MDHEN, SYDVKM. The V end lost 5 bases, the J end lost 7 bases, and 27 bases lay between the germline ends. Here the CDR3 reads CASSLSIRLGLRREQYF. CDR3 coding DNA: TGTGCCAGCAGTCTATCCATCCGGCTGGGGCTAAGAAGAGAGCAGTACTTC.

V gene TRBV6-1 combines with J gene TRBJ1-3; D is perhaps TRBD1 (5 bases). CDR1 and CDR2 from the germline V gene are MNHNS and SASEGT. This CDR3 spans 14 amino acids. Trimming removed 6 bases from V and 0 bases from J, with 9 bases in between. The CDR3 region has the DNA TGTGCCAGCAGCCCAGGGCTCTCTGGAAACACCATATATTTT. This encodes CASSPGLSGNTIYF.

In DNA form, the CDR3 reads TGTGCCAGCAGACATGGGGGGGGCCCCAAAGAGACCCAGTACTTC. It is translated as CASRHGGGPKETQYF. The chain is built from TRBV28 and TRBJ2-5, with a possible D match to TRBD2 (7 bases). This CDR3 is built from 15 residues. Looked up from germline, CDR1 is MDHEN and CDR2 is SYDVKM. V lost 6 bases, J lost 3 bases, and 17 bases lay in between. Full variable domain (outside the CDR3, taken from reference TRBV28 and TRBJ2-5): DVKVTQSSRYLVKRTGEKVFLECVQDMDHENMFWYRQDPGLGLRLIYFSYDVKMKEKGDIPEGYSVSREKKERFSLILESASTNQTSMYLCASRHGGGPKETQYFGPGTRLLVL.

The CDR3 sequence: CASSHFEEDNEQFF. The CDR3 DNA sequence: TGTGCCAGCAGCCACTTCGAGGAGGACAATGAGCAGTTCTTC. The V gene is TRBV21-1, the J gene TRBJ2-1; the D segment call TRBD2 is taken from the table without a DNA check. TRBV21-1 is marked as a pseudogene. This CDR3 region has 14 residues.

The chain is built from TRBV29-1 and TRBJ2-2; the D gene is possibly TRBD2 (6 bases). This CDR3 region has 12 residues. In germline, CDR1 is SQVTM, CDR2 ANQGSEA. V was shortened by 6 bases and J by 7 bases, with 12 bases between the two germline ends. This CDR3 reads CSVTDGGGELFF. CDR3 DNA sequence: TGCAGCGTCACGGACGGGGGCGGGGAGCTGTTTTTT.

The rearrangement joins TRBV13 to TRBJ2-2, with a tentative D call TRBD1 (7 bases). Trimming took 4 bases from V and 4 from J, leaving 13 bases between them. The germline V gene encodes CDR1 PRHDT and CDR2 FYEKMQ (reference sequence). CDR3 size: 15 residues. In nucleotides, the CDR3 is TGTGCCAGCAGCTCTCCAGGGGGGAGCACCGGGGAGCTGTTTTTT. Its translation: CASSSPGGSTGELFF.